The 18 T cell receptor beta chains listed next were all sequenced from one sample in a study of blood T cell repertoires in COVID-19. Here immunoSEQ multiplex PCR was the method, and the copy in TCRdb shows in-frame clones only, minus some. The sample lists approximately 280,000 clones, 80% to 90% occurring once. The specimen sequenced was peripheral blood. These receptors all come from a woman aged 65 to 85 with acute or convalescent COVID-19.

The CDR3 coding sequence is TGTGCCAGTAGTTCAGGACTAGCCTACGAGCAGTACTTC. Translation gives CASSSGLAYEQYF. V and J are TRBV19 and TRBJ2-7, with 7 bases identical to TRBD2. This CDR3 is built from 13 residues. Per the germline V gene, CDR1 is LNHDA and CDR2 is SQIVND (reference sequence). V was pared by 5 bases and J by 2 bases, with 3 bases of the junction left unmatched.

The CDR3 here is CASSLVSDTEAFF. The CDR3 DNA reads as TGTGCCAGCAGCTTAGTCTCTGACACTGAAGCTTTCTTT. The rearrangement joins TRBV7-9 to TRBJ1-1; D remains unclear. V lost 1 base and J lost 3, with 6 bases in between. This CDR3 comprises 13 residues. CDR1 is SEHNR and CDR2 is FQNEAQ in the germline V gene (reference sequence).

The V call is TRBV13, the J call TRBJ2-2, with D possibly being TRBD2 (6 bases). V gave up 3 bases and J gave up 2 bases, with 16 bases separating them. CDR3 size: 17 residues. From germline, CDR1 is PRHDT and CDR2 FYEKMQ (reference sequence). CDR3 in amino acids: CASSLGGSSVNTGELFF. In DNA form, the CDR3 reads TGTGCCAGCAGCTTGGGGGGATCTAGCGTCAACACCGGGGAGCTGTTTTTT.

This clone is a singleton in its sample. This chain joins TRBV7-3 and TRBJ2-3; maybe TRBD1 (7 bases). Between the trimmed V and J ends, which lost 2 bases and 4 bases, there was a span of 16 bases. The CDR3 totals 16 residues. The germline gives CDR1 SGHTA, CDR2 FQGTGA. The DNA of the CDR3 is TGTGCCAGCAGCTTAGGTCAGGGGGAGGTGGCAGATACGCAGTATTTT. Translated: CASSLGQGEVADTQYF.

This clone has only one observation. This chain joins TRBV7-9 and TRBJ1-2, with no clear D. The V gene lost 4 bases and the J gene lost 3 bases, with 9 bases spanning the gap. This CDR3 region has 13 residues. Germline CDR1 is SEHNR and CDR2 is FQNEAQ (reference sequence). DNA of the CDR3: TGTGCCAGCAGCTCGGTACTGGACTATGGCTACACCTTC. This sequence encodes CASSSVLDYGYTF. The whole variable domain, remainder taken from reference TRBV7-9 and TRBJ1-2, is DTGVSQNPRHKITKRGQNVTFRCDPISEHNRLYWYRQTLGQGPEFLTYFQNEAQLEKSRLLSDRFSAERPKGSFSTLEIQRTEQGDSAMYLCASSSVLDYGYTFGSGTRLTVV.

The V gene is TRBV5-6, the J gene TRBJ1-1, with D hard to call. This CDR3 has 16 amino acids. V lost 0 bases and J 4 bases, leaving 16 bases between the germline ends. The V gene's germline CDR1 is SGHDT and CDR2 YYEEEE. In DNA form, the CDR3 reads TGTGCCAGCAGCTTGGTAGGTGGGAGAAGATCCACTGAAGCTTTCTTT. Protein sequence: CASSLVGGRRSTEAFF. Full variable domain (outside the CDR3, taken from reference TRBV5-6 and TRBJ1-1): DAGVTQSPTHLIKTRGQQVTLRCSPKSGHDTVSWYQQALGQGPQFIFQYYEEEERQRGNFPDRFSGHQFPNYSSELNVNALLLGDSALYLCASSLVGGRRSTEAFFGQGTRLTVV.

The V and J genes are TRBV19 and TRBJ1-4; the D is unclear. This CDR3 is built from 17 residues. Trimming took off 5 bases at V and 0 bases at J, with 16 bases between the two ends. Per the germline V gene, CDR1 is LNHDA and CDR2 is SQIVND (reference sequence). CDR3 nucleotide sequence: TGTGCCAGTAGTCCGGGAGGTTTATTTTCAACTAATGAAAAACTGTTTTTT. It codes for CASSPGGLFSTNEKLFF.

The CDR3: CASSGAPLGYSNQPQHF. For the CDR3, the DNA is TGTGCCAGTAGTGGGGCCCCATTGGGGTATAGCAATCAGCCCCAGCATTTT. This chain uses TRBV19 with TRBJ1-5, with TRBD1 as a possible D gene (5 bases). V lost 5 bases and J lost 0, with 17 bases in between. Germline V gene sequence: CDR1 LNHDA, CDR2 SQIVND (reference sequence). The CDR3 has 17 residues.

The table lists this clone with a count of one. The J gene is TRBJ2-3, the V gene TRBV6-1, with D possibly TRBD2 on 6 matching bases. This CDR3 has 15 amino acids. The ends were cut back, 2 bases at V and 2 bases at J, with 11 bases in the middle. Germline CDR1 reads MNHNS; CDR2 reads SASEGT. Here the CDR3 DNA reads TGTGCCAGCAGTGAACCGGGACTGATCACAGATACGCAGTATTTT. As protein: CASSEPGLITDTQYF.

The CDR3 is CAISEPSGRGSGDTIYF. As DNA, the CDR3 is TGTGCCATCAGTGAGCCCTCCGGGCGAGGCAGCGGGGACACCATATATTTT. The V call is TRBV10-3, the J call TRBJ1-3, with unresolved D. Germline V gene data show CDR1 as ENHRY and CDR2 as SYGVKD. The CDR3 covers 17 residues. Trimming stripped 2 bases from V and 8 bases from J, with 22 bases between.

The rearrangement uses TRBV15 and TRBJ1-5; D not certain. V was cut by 6 bases and J by 4 bases, with 10 bases left in between. This CDR3 has 13 amino acids. Germline values: CDR1 LNHNV, CDR2 YYDKDF (reference sequence). CDR3 sequence: CATSQTGNQPQHF. The CDR3, as DNA: TGTGCCACCAGTCAGACGGGGAATCAGCCCCAGCATTTT.

This clone showed up just once. The CDR3 DNA reads as TGTGCCAGCAGCGCCCTGGCCAGCGGCACAGATACGCAGTATTTT. Protein sequence: CASSALASGTDTQYF. V gene TRBV2 combines with J gene TRBJ2-3; D ambiguous. The CDR3 has 15 amino acids. Trimming removed 6 bases at V and 1 base at J, with 14 bases between. CDR1 is SNHLY and CDR2 is FYNNEI in the germline V gene.

The chain recombines TRBV2 with TRBJ2-2; D is possibly TRBD1 (6 bases). Germline assignment: CDR1 SNHLY and CDR2 FYNNEI. There are 13 residues in the CDR3. Trimming took off 11 bases at V and 4 bases at J, with 14 bases between the two ends. CDR3 protein: CAGLAQGTGELFF. CDR3 DNA sequence: TGTGCCGGCCTAGCACAGGGCACCGGGGAGCTGTTTTTT.

This clone appeared once. The rearrangement uses TRBV5-1 and TRBJ2-3; unclear D gene. Germline V gives CDR1 SGHRS, CDR2 YFSETQ. The CDR3 runs 17 residues. Between the trimmed V and J ends, which lost 0 bases and 1 base, there was a span of 15 bases. The CDR3 DNA sequence: TGCGCCAGCAGCTTGGCGAAGACACTCAGACGCACAGATACGCAGTATTTT. Its translation is CASSLAKTLRRTDTQYF. The full variable domain, its missing parts supplied by reference TRBV5-1 and TRBJ2-3, is KAGVTQTPRYLIKTRGQQVTLSCSPISGHRSVSWYQQTPGQGLQFLFEYFSETQRNKGNFPGRFSGRQFSNSRSEMNVSTLELGDSALYLCASSLAKTLRRTDTQYFGPGTRLTVL.

As regards this clone: Other DNA sequences in the same sample also yield this CDR3. The rearrangement links TRBV18 to TRBJ1-5; D not certain. Trimming cost V 3 bases and J 2 bases, with 11 bases left between them. The CDR3 loop spans 15 amino acids. Germline assignment: CDR1 KGHSH and CDR2 LQKENI. The CDR3, as DNA: TGTGCCAGCTCACCGGCCACTAATGGCAATCAGCCCCAGCATTTT. It yields the protein CASSPATNGNQPQHF.

V is TRBV5-1 and J is TRBJ1-2; D unclear. Germline-derived CDR1 and CDR2 are SGHRS and YFSETQ. This CDR3 has 13 amino acids. Trimming removed 4 bases at V and 8 bases at J, with 15 bases between. CDR3 sequence (DNA): TGCGCCAGCAGCCCCGACGGAGAGTACGGCTACACCTTC. Protein sequence: CASSPDGEYGYTF.

V gene TRBV5-1 combines with J gene TRBJ2-2; the match to TRBD1 covers 7 bases. Germline loops: CDR1 SGHRS, CDR2 YFSETQ. With 3 bases clipped from V and 5 bases from J, the junction kept 4 bases outside the gene matches. CDR3 length: 14 amino acids. CDR3: CASSSGQKTGELFF. The CDR3 DNA follows: TGCGCCAGCAGCTCGGGACAGAAGACCGGGGAGCTGTTTTTT.

This clone was recorded once. The rearrangement links TRBV6-1 to TRBJ1-2; the match to TRBD1 covers 9 bases. Germline-derived CDR1 and CDR2 are MNHNS and SASEGT. V shed 2 bases, J shed 0 bases, and the junction held 4 bases outside the gene matches. The CDR3 runs to 16 residues. The CDR3 DNA follows: TGTGCCAGCAGTGAAATGGGACAGGGCTCTAACTATGGCTACACCTTC. It yields the protein CASSEMGQGSNYGYTF.